Included here is one TCR beta chain sequence, with context. Its antigen target is currently unknown. There are no base qualities to consult, and no much larger clone falls within one base. This entry is derived from a study of blood T cell repertoires in COVID-19 (dated by TCRdb to 2018 to 2021). Study-level background: Collaborator samples came from the United States, Italy and Spain and covered acute and convalescent phases of COVID-19. Where HLA class I and class II types were available, the types were taken from metadata supplied by the sample provider, not from assay-based typing. The material from the prospective study consisted of cDNA or gDNA derived from T cells, B-cell-depleted T cells, or PBMCs. A de-identified subject ID, COVID-19 status, age in years and sex were almost always included in the sample metadata. A freely available public database, intended as a resource for researchers studying the immune response to SARS-CoV-2, is where the repertoires were released. Samples came from the ongoing ImmuneRACE study (first 160 participants) plus 1,254 subjects from 6 global collaborators. Subjects who had been exposed to COVID-19, were actively infected with it, or had recovered from it provided the deeply sampled blood TCRbeta repertoires that made up the dataset.

TCRbeta CDR3 regions were amplified from genomic DNA by means of the immunoSEQ Assay, a bias-controlled multiplex PCR. The authors processed their data as follows. The number of nucleated cells in each sample was estimated by amplification of reference gene primers within the assay. To quantify the absolute abundance of each unique TCRbeta CDR3 rearrangement, sequence reads were collapsed and filtered. For each sample, productive Simpson clonality was calculated by taking the square root of Simpson's diversity index across productive rearrangements. TCRdb carries this immuneACCESS record with in-frame sequences only. Its versions omit some clonotypes, under half of them owing to an unresolved V gene in the studies checked, with the rest unexplained. The D gene and trimming were derived from the DNA, and the V and J assignments and clone size from that table. The sample includes roughly 83,000 clones, with around 84% observed a single time. Roughly 8% of the sample is in the top ten clones.

Collaborating institutions collected whole blood in K2EDTA tubes following their own protocols. For TCRbeta analysis, collaborators shipped samples in one of three forms: frozen whole blood, isolated PBMCs, or DNA extracted from either of those sample types. Here is what the overall study found, with its caveats: The amount of clinical and demographic metadata varied by source and participant and was provided uncurated.

V ends up 0 bases short and J 8 bases short, with an unmatched junction base count of 3. Taken from the germline V gene, the CDR1 and CDR2 loops are SGHRS and YFSETQ. Its CDR3 holds 15 amino acids, cysteine through phenylalanine. Kept here is only the CDR3 DNA, which spans 45 bases and is read in frame from base 1. The chain was built from TRBV5-1 and TRBJ1-6; 9 bases in the middle match TRBD1. Specimen: peripheral blood. This clonotype was obtained from a man older than 75 with active or convalescent COVID-19. The CDR3 reads as follows: CASSLDRGQHSPLHF. The nucleotides read TGCGCCAGCAGCTTGGACAGGGGGCAACATTCACCCCTCCACTTT.